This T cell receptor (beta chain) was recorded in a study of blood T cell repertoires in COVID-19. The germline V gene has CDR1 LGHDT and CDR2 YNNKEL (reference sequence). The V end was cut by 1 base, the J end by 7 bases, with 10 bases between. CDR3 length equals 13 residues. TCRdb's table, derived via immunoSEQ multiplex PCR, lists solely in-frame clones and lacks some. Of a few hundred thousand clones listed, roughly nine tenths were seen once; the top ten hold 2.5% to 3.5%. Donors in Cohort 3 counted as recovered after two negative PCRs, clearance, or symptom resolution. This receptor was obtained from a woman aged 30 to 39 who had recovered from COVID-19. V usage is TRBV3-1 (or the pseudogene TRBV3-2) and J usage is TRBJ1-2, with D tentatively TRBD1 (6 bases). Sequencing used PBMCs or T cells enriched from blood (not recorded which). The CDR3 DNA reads TGTGCCAGCAGCCAAGGTTTAGGGGGTGGCTACACCTTC. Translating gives CASSQGLGGGYTF.